This is a list of T cell receptor beta chains from one sample in a study of blood T cell repertoires in COVID-19. Produced via immunoSEQ multiplex PCR; TCRdb's table is partial and in-frame only. This table holds about 250,000 clones, over 75% found once. Material for sequencing was peripheral blood. Receptors were obtained from a woman aged 40 to 50 who had recovered from COVID-19. Both conserved end residues are part of each CDR3. The D gene is left open where the match is weak. A clone size is listed for some rows: how often the clone was seen (once, few, many), or a class if it is expanded.

-	TRBV19	-	TRBJ1-4	CASSIGPGGGGEKLFF	TGTGCCAGTAGTATAGGCCCCGGGGGGGGCGGTGAAAAACTGTTTTTT
TRBD1	TRBV27	-	TRBJ2-3	CASSPDRGVSPDTQYF	TGTGCCAGCAGCCCCGACAGGGGAGTATCTCCAGATACGCAGTATTTT
TRBD1	TRBV9	-	TRBJ2-7	CASSVTGTGGDEQYF	TGTGCCAGCAGCGTCACCGGGACAGGGGGAGACGAGCAGTACTTC
-	TRBV5-5	-	TRBJ2-1	CASSRGPYNEQFF	TGTGCCAGCAGCAGGGGTCCTTACAATGAGCAGTTCTTC
TRBD2	TRBV19	-	TRBJ2-5	CASTGGETQYF	TGTGCCAGTACGGGGGGAGAGACCCAGTACTTC
-	TRBV7-6	once	TRBJ2-3	CASSLESDTQYF	TGTGCCAGCAGCTTAGAATCGGATACGCAGTATTTT
TRBD1	TRBV30	many	TRBJ1-4	CAWSRDRTGSATNEKLFF	TGTGCCTGGAGTCGGGACCGGACAGGCTCCGCAACTAATGAAAAACTGTTTTTT
TRBD1	TRBV7-6	few	TRBJ1-6	CASSFLGQGDSPLHF	TGTGCCAGCAGCTTCCTGGGACAGGGGGATTCACCCCTCCACTTT
-	TRBV13	-	TRBJ2-7	CASSYIGGTGNEQYF	TGTGCCAGCAGCTATATAGGGGGAACTGGGAATGAGCAGTACTTC
TRBD1	TRBV28	-	TRBJ1-2	CASSSDRAQTF	TGTGCCAGCAGTTCGGACAGGGCGCAGACCTTC
-	TRBV6-1	-	TRBJ1-5	CASSDGQGGNQPQHF	TGTGCCAGCAGTGACGGCCAAGGAGGCAATCAGCCCCAGCATTTT
TRBD1	TRBV14	-	TRBJ1-3	CASSQRTGLSGNTIYF	TGTGCCAGCAGCCAACGGACAGGGCTCTCTGGAAACACCATATATTTT
-	TRBV6-5	few	TRBJ2-4	CASSSTGTKFGIQYF	TGTGCCAGCAGTTCGACCGGGACAAAATTTGGCATTCAGTACTTC
-	TRBV19	-	TRBJ2-2	CASSPAGAHTGELFF	TGTGCCAGTAGTCCCGCGGGGGCTCACACCGGGGAGCTGTTTTTT
TRBD1	TRBV30	few	TRBJ1-2	CAWSLVGGRGNYGYTF	TGTGCCTGGAGCCTCGTCGGAGGCAGGGGGAACTATGGCTACACCTTC
-	TRBV27	-	TRBJ2-2	CASRAGIGTGELFF	TGTGCCAGCAGAGCAGGAATTGGGACCGGGGAGCTGTTTTTT
-	TRBV19	-	TRBJ2-7	CASNPTGSFSGQYF	TGTGCCAGTAACCCCACAGGTTCTTTTTCGGGGCAGTACTTC
-	TRBV5-1	-	TRBJ2-1	CASSLVGRGADEQFF	TGCGCCAGCAGCTTGGTGGGCCGAGGAGCGGATGAGCAGTTCTTC
TRBD2	TRBV27	-	TRBJ2-3	CASSPFLLAGSADTQYF	TGTGCCAGCAGTCCCTTTTTGTTAGCGGGGTCCGCGGATACGCAGTATTTT
-	TRBV20-1	-	TRBJ1-2	CSTIIRGGYTF	TGCAGTACTATAATCAGGGGCGGCTACACCTTC
TRBD1	TRBV13	-	TRBJ1-1	CASSSQGQGNTEAFF	TGTGCCAGCAGCTCCCAGGGACAGGGGAACACTGAAGCTTTCTTT
-	TRBV7-3	once	TRBJ2-2	CASSLNLRGPGELFF	TGTGCCAGCAGCTTAAACTTAAGGGGTCCCGGGGAGCTGTTTTTT
-	TRBV11-2	-	TRBJ2-2	CASSLHGGVTGELFF	TGTGCCAGCAGCTTACACGGCGGGGTCACCGGGGAGCTGTTTTTT
-	TRBV4-1	once	TRBJ2-7	CASSGRDNYEQYF	TGCGCCAGCAGCGGACGGGACAACTACGAGCAGTACTTC
-	TRBV2	few	TRBJ1-2	CARRQPNYGYTF	TGTGCCAGGAGACAGCCTAACTATGGCTACACCTTC
TRBD2	TRBV2	-	TRBJ2-3	CASGRLAGRGDTQYF	TGTGCCAGCGGAAGACTAGCGGGACGGGGAGATACGCAGTATTTT
TRBD2	TRBV7-2	-	TRBJ2-1	CASSRVSGGVNNEQFF	TGTGCCAGCAGCCGGGTTAGCGGGGGGGTCAACAATGAGCAGTTCTTC
TRBD1	TRBV19	-	TRBJ1-4	CASSTDRGREKLFF	TGTGCCAGTAGCACGGACAGGGGTAGGGAAAAACTGTTTTTT
-	TRBV28	-	TRBJ2-1	CASSLGGSPINEQFF	TGTGCCAGCAGTTTGGGAGGTTCCCCCATCAATGAGCAGTTCTTC
-	TRBV28	-	TRBJ1-2	CASSHPTSGFWGYTF	TGTGCCAGCAGTCACCCAACGTCAGGGTTCTGGGGCTACACCTTC
TRBD1	TRBV11-3	-	TRBJ2-1	CASSLEGTGLNEQFF	TGTGCCAGCAGCTTAGAGGGGACAGGGCTCAATGAGCAGTTCTTC
-	TRBV6-5	-	TRBJ1-6	CASSYSTPRVSPLHF	TGTGCCAGCAGTTACTCGACCCCCAGGGTATCACCCCTCCACTTT
-	TRBV27	-	TRBJ1-6	CASSFENSPLHF	TGTGCCAGCAGTTTCGAGAATTCACCCCTCCACTTT
TRBD1	TRBV4-3	-	TRBJ2-7	CASSQDLQGAPYEQYF	TGCGCCAGCAGCCAAGATCTACAGGGGGCCCCGTACGAGCAGTACTTC
-	TRBV7-8	-	TRBJ1-3	CASSLTTGIGSGNTIYF	TGTGCCAGCAGCTTAACCACAGGGATAGGATCTGGAAACACCATATATTTT
-	TRBV5-1	-	TRBJ1-4	CASRPRGQGGGEKLFF	TGCGCCAGCAGACCCCGGGGACAAGGGGGTGGCGAAAAACTGTTTTTT
TRBD1	TRBV28	-	TRBJ2-7	CASSPWTGTPYEQYF	TGTGCCAGCAGCCCCTGGACAGGGACCCCCTACGAGCAGTACTTC
-	TRBV9	once	TRBJ1-2	CASSATGHYGYTF	TGTGCCAGCAGCGCCACAGGGCACTATGGCTACACCTTC
-	TRBV12-3/TRBV12-4	-	TRBJ2-2	CASSLAFNGELFF	TGTGCCAGCAGTTTAGCCTTTAACGGGGAGCTGTTTTTT
-	TRBV20-1	-	TRBJ2-7	CSASGLSGTPSFYEQYF	TGCAGTGCTAGTGGACTCTCCGGGACTCCATCTTTCTACGAGCAGTACTTC
-	TRBV15	-	TRBJ2-1	CATSRSQGDYNEQFF	TGTGCCACCAGCAGAAGCCAGGGCGACTACAATGAGCAGTTCTTC
-	TRBV30	-	TRBJ1-5	CAWSFQGGGNQPQHF	TGTGCCTGGAGTTTTCAGGGAGGTGGCAATCAGCCCCAGCATTTT
TRBD1	TRBV3-1/TRBV3-2	-	TRBJ2-1	CASRKSPGQGLSEFF	TGTGCCAGCAGGAAATCTCCGGGACAGGGTCTTTCTGAGTTCTTC
-	TRBV18	-	TRBJ2-5	CASSLGLQETQYF	TGTGCCAGCTCACTGGGACTGCAAGAGACCCAGTACTTC
TRBD1	TRBV6-2/TRBV6-3	once	TRBJ2-7	CASSYLLRTGEREQYF	TGTGCCAGCAGTTACCTCCTCCGGACAGGGGAGCGCGAGCAGTACTTC
TRBD2	TRBV14	few	TRBJ2-3	CASSQGKAGGYTDTQYF	TGTGCCAGCAGCCAAGGGAAAGCGGGGGGCTACACAGATACGCAGTATTTT
-	TRBV7-2	-	TRBJ1-5	CASSLGGANQPQHF	TGTGCCAGCAGCTTAGGGGGAGCCAATCAGCCCCAGCATTTT
-	TRBV27	-	TRBJ1-6	CASRASTLTAFNSPLHF	TGTGCCAGCAGAGCATCGACCCTGACAGCCTTTAATTCACCCCTCCACTTT
TRBD2	TRBV19	-	TRBJ2-5	CASSIRPSGQETQYF	TGTGCCAGTAGTATTCGGCCTAGCGGCCAAGAGACCCAGTACTTC
-	TRBV9	few	TRBJ2-5	CASSASGHRQETQYF	TGTGCCAGCAGCGCCTCGGGACACAGACAAGAGACCCAGTACTTC
TRBD1	TRBV29-1	-	TRBJ2-3	CSVEPLGQGADTQYF	TGCAGCGTTGAACCTCTGGGACAGGGGGCAGATACGCAGTATTTT
TRBD1	TRBV25-1	once	TRBJ1-4	CASSGKGAGNEKLFF	TGTGCCAGCAGTGGAAAGGGGGCGGGTAATGAAAAACTGTTTTTT
TRBD2	TRBV14	-	TRBJ2-5	CASSQGLATKTQYF	TGTGCCAGCAGCCAAGGACTAGCGACAAAGACCCAGTACTTC
TRBD1	TRBV30	-	TRBJ1-5	CAWRRQGLSNQPQHF	TGTGCCTGGAGGCGACAGGGGTTAAGCAATCAGCCCCAGCATTTT
TRBD1	TRBV2	-	TRBJ2-5	CASGGQPETQYF	TGTGCCAGCGGGGGACAGCCGGAGACCCAGTACTTC
-	TRBV9	-	TRBJ1-4	CASSLGGRGEKLFF	TGTGCCAGCAGCCTGGGTGGCAGGGGTGAAAAACTGTTTTTT
-	TRBV29-1	-	TRBJ1-4	CSVTMTGSNEKLFF	TGCAGCGTTACCATGACAGGATCTAATGAAAAACTGTTTTTT
-	TRBV6-5	few	TRBJ2-7	CASSYSAGVLYEQYF	TGTGCCAGCAGTTATTCGGCAGGGGTCCTCTACGAGCAGTACTTC
-	TRBV9	-	TRBJ2-3	CASSPRNRETQYF	TGTGCCAGCAGCCCGAGGAACCGTGAGACGCAGTATTTT